These T cell receptor beta chains were read from a single sample in a study of low-dose radiotherapy and immunotherapy resistance in tumors. A single record per CDR3 protein comes from TCRdb applying MiXCR to the reads. The sample includes tens of thousands of distinct CDR3 sequences, roughly a tenth seen only once; the top ten take roughly 1%. This material consisted of PBMCs, taken before treatment. Receptors were obtained from a male donor with prostate cancer. Both conserved end residues are part of each CDR3. D genes are given only for firm matches. Only some rows state a clone size, as once, few, many or a class for expanded clones.

d_call	clone_size	v_call	j_call	cdr3_nt	cdr3_aa
NA	many	TRBV19	TRBJ2-6	TGTGCCAGTAGTATGGCCGGCGGGGCCAACGTCCTGACTTTC	CASSMAGGANVLTF
NA	many	TRBV29-1	TRBJ2-7	TGCAGCGTTGAACGGGGCGGCTCCTACGAGCAGTACTTC	CSVERGGSYEQYF
TRBD1	many	TRBV7-3	TRBJ2-5	TGTGCCAGCAGCTTAACAGGGACAGGGCGAGAAGAGACCCAGTACTTC	CASSLTGTGREETQYF
NA	few	TRBV7-9	TRBJ2-7	TGTGCCAGCAGCAATAGGAGGGAAAGCTCCTACGAGCAGTACTTC	CASSNRRESSYEQYF
NA	NA	TRBV6-6	TRBJ1-4	TGTGCCAGCAGTAAACACCAGGGGAGGGATGAAAAACTGTTTTTT	CASSKHQGRDEKLFF
NA	many	TRBV19	TRBJ1-1	TGTGCCAGTAGTATCGCGGGGCTGAACACTGAAGCTTTCTTT	CASSIAGLNTEAFF
NA	few	TRBV23-1	TRBJ2-1	TGCCAGCAGTGGTGGAATGAGCAGTTCTTC	CQQWWNEQFF
NA	many	TRBV14	TRBJ2-1	TGTGCCAGCAGCCAGGCCAGGGTTTACTACAATGAGCAGTTCTTC	CASSQARVYYNEQFF
NA	many	TRBV7-2	TRBJ2-3	TGTGCCAGCAGCTTAGCGCAGGGGAATACAGATACGCAGTATTTT	CASSLAQGNTDTQYF
NA	few	TRBV7-3	TRBJ2-2	TGTGCCAGCAGCTTAATGAGCACCGGGGAGCTGTTTTTT	CASSLMSTGELFF
TRBD2	many	TRBV12-3/TRBV12-4	TRBJ2-2	TGTGCCAGCAGATTTTGGAATGGACTAGCGGGAGTTTCGAACACCGGGGAGCTGTTTTTT	CASRFWNGLAGVSNTGELFF
TRBD2	many	TRBV6-2/TRBV6-3	TRBJ2-1	TGTGCCAGTTTCTCTAGGACTAGCGGGAGGGGTAGCTCCTACAATGAGCAGTTCTTC	CASFSRTSGRGSSYNEQFF
TRBD2	many	TRBV4-1	TRBJ2-1	TGCGCCAGCAAGACTAGCCTCGAGAACAATGAGCAGTTCTTC	CASKTSLENNEQFF
NA	NA	TRBV5-4	TRBJ2-7	TGTGCCAGCAGCCGTCCTCCCACCTACGCGCGGTACTTC	CASSRPPTYARYF
NA	many	TRBV7-2	TRBJ2-5	TGTGCCAGCAGCTTAACCAATATGGAGACCCAGTACTTC	CASSLTNMETQYF